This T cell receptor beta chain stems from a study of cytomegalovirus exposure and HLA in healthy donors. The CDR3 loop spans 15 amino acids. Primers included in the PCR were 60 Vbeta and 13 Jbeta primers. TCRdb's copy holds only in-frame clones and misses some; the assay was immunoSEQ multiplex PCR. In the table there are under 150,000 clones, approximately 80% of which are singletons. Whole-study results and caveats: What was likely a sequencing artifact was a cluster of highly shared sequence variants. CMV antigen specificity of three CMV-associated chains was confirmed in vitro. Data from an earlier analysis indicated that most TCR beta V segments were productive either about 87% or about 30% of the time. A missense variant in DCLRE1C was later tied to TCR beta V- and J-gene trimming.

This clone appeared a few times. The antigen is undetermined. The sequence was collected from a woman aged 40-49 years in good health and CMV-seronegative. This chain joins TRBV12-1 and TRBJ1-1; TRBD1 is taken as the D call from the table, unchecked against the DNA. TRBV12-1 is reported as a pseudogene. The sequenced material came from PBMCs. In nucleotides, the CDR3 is TGTGCCAGCAGCTTAGGGGGACAGGTAAACACTGAAGCTTTCTTT. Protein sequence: CASSLGGQVNTEAFF.